Reported below is one TCR beta chain. The data were taken from a study of lymphopenia after photon versus proton radiotherapy. This table comes from immunoSEQ multiplex PCR, and its TCRdb copy is limited to in-frame clones, with some not included. The sample carries about 70,000 clones, roughly 90% recorded once. The sequence came from a woman between 35 and 50 years old with cholangiocarcinoma. The starting material was peripheral blood, obtained from a patient treated with photon-based radiotherapy.

The CDR3 nucleotides are TGCGCCAGCAGCCGAACAAACCCGGGACTAGCGTCTACCCCTGGGGACACCGGGGAGCTGTTTTTT. It encodes CASSRTNPGLASTPGDTGELFF. J is TRBJ2-2 and V is TRBV5-1; 10 nucleotides align to TRBD2. The CDR3 covers 22 residues. Unmatched junction bases numbered 24, after V lost 4 bases and J lost 3 bases. The germline V gene has CDR1 SGHRS and CDR2 YFSETQ. Complete variable domain (other parts from reference TRBV5-1 and TRBJ2-2): KAGVTQTPRYLIKTRGQQVTLSCSPISGHRSVSWYQQTPGQGLQFLFEYFSETQRNKGNFPGRFSGRQFSNSRSEMNVSTLELGDSALYLCASSRTNPGLASTPGDTGELFFGEGSRLTVL.